Presented here are 17 T cell receptor beta chains from one specimen sequenced in a study of radiation and T cells in renal cell carcinoma (dated by TCRdb to the early 2020s). Library preparation used the immunoSEQ multiplex PCR assay. TCRdb mirrors the immuneACCESS table, restricted to in-frame sequences. Some clones are absent from its copies; in checked studies, under half trace to an unresolved V gene, and the reason for the others is unknown. The sample profile shows some 150,000 clones; over 80% of them were found once. The ten largest clones take up 20% to 25% of the sample. In the paper's terms, the time point label means: baseline pretreatment blood. Interpreted using the paper, the treatment or condition label stands for: 15 Gy SBRT to primary tumor, nephrectomy 4 weeks later. Sequences were derived from blood, sampled from a patient whose treatment included radiotherapy and nephrectomy. All receptors come from a woman aged 45-60 years with renal cell carcinoma.

The chain links TRBV19 to TRBJ2-7; D possibly corresponds to TRBD1 (6 bases). CDR1 and CDR2 (germline): LNHDA, SQIVND (reference sequence). This CDR3 comprises 17 residues. The ends were cut back, 5 bases at V and 1 base at J, with 21 bases in the middle. This CDR3 reads CASSSATGLFESYEQYF. The CDR3 coding sequence is TGTGCCAGTAGTTCCGCGACAGGTCTTTTTGAGTCCTACGAGCAGTACTTC.

The chain couples TRBV7-9 to TRBJ1-2, with a weak D call TRBD1 (6 bases). Trimming pared 5 bases from V and 7 bases from J, leaving 17 bases between. Germline CDR1 and CDR2: SEHNR and FQNEAQ (reference sequence). There are 14 residues in the CDR3. The CDR3 DNA is TGTGCCAGCAGCAGAGAAACAGGGCCAGTTGGCTACACCTTC. The encoded protein is CASSRETGPVGYTF.

V usage is TRBV5-4 and J usage is TRBJ2-5; tentative D call: TRBD2 (6 bases). Judging by the DNA end, TRBJ2-7 fits better; the J call may be wrong. CDR1 and CDR2 from the germline V gene are SGHNT and YYREEE (reference sequence). The CDR3 loop spans 13 amino acids. The CDR3 protein is CASSLVEGSEQYF. CDR3 sequence (DNA): TGTGCCAGCAGCTTGGTGGAGGGGAGCGAGCAGTACTTC.

This clone has more than one count but fewer than ten. The chain recombines TRBV14 with TRBJ1-2; D remains unclear. The CDR3 spans 12 residues. The germline gives CDR1 SGHDN, CDR2 FVKESK. Trimming shortened V by 0 bases and J by 4 bases, and 3 bases separated the two germline ends. The CDR3 loop is CASSQEPYGYTF. As DNA, the CDR3 is TGTGCCAGCAGCCAAGAACCCTATGGCTACACCTTC.

The V gene is TRBV30, the J gene TRBJ1-2; D remains unclear. Trimming left V 3 bases short and J 3 bases short, with 20 bases between. The germline CDR1 and CDR2 sequences are GTSNPN and SVGIG (reference sequence). There are 16 residues in the CDR3. As DNA, the CDR3 is TGTGCCTGGAGCGCATCATTGAGACTCATTCACTATGGCTACACCTTC. Its translation is CAWSASLRLIHYGYTF. Supplemented by reference TRBV30 and TRBJ1-2, the full variable domain reads SQTIHQWPATLVQPVGSPLSLECTVEGTSNPNLYWYRQAAGRGLQLLFYSVGIGQISSEVPQNLSASRPQDRQFILSSKKLLLSDSGFYLCAWSASLRLIHYGYTFGSGTRLTVV.

V gene TRBV6-5 combines with J gene TRBJ2-7; 7 bases align to TRBD2. The germline V gene has CDR1 MNHEY and CDR2 SVGAGI. The CDR3 contains 13 residues. Trimming at V came to 4 bases and at J to 2 bases, leaving 2 bases not matched to a gene. This CDR3 reads CASSLAGTYEQYF. The DNA for the CDR3 is TGTGCCAGCAGTTTAGCGGGTACCTACGAGCAGTACTTC.

This chain links TRBV7-9 with TRBJ2-7; 7 bases line up with TRBD1. The CDR3 is made up of 16 amino acids. The germline gives CDR1 SEHNR, CDR2 FQNEAQ (reference sequence). The junction had 13 bases not matched to a gene; V was cut back by 5 bases and J by 3 bases. This chain's CDR3 is CASSDSMGQINYEQYF. DNA for the CDR3: TGTGCCAGCAGCGACAGCATGGGACAGATTAACTACGAGCAGTACTTC.

This clone was detected only a few times. This chain uses TRBV15 with TRBJ2-7, with D maybe TRBD2 (5 bases). The CDR3 covers 14 residues. Looked up from germline, CDR1 is LNHNV and CDR2 is YYDKDF (reference sequence). V was trimmed by 5 bases and J by 0 bases, leaving 11 bases between them. Written as DNA, the CDR3 is TGTGCCACCAGCGATCTGGGGAGCTCCTACGAGCAGTACTTC. Residues: CATSDLGSSYEQYF.

The chain links TRBV10-1 to TRBJ2-2; no firm D call. The CDR3 is 11 amino acids. With 6 bases removed from V and 4 bases from J, the gap between germline ends came to 3 bases. Germline CDR1 and CDR2: WNHNN and SYGVQD (reference sequence). For the CDR3, the DNA is TGCGCCAGCAGGAGCACCGGGGAGCTGTTTTTT. Its protein product is CASRSTGELFF.

The J gene is TRBJ1-4, the V gene TRBV5-8; unclear D gene. The CDR3 is made up of 10 amino acids. CDR1 SGHTS and CDR2 YDEGEE come from the germline V gene. The ends were cut back, 10 bases at V and 7 bases at J, with 8 bases in the middle. In nucleotides, the CDR3 is TGTGCCTCCAGCAGTGAAAAACTGTTTTTT. Amino acid sequence: CASSSEKLFF.

The genes are TRBV10-3 and TRBJ2-3; possibly TRBD2 for D (6 bases). From germline, CDR1 is ENHRY and CDR2 SYGVKD. The V end lost 7 bases, the J end lost 0 bases, and 8 bases lay between the germline ends. The CDR3 is made up of 13 amino acids. The CDR3 sequence is CAITSGSTDTQYF. The DNA of the CDR3 is TGTGCCATCACGAGCGGGAGCACAGATACGCAGTATTTT.

The gene calls are TRBV4-1 and TRBJ1-2; D unresolved. The CDR3 contains 14 residues. V lost 0 bases and J 4 bases, leaving 9 bases between the germline ends. In germline, CDR1 is MGHRA, CDR2 YSYEKL. The CDR3 sequence is CASSQEGRFYGYTF. In nucleotides, the CDR3 is TGCGCCAGCAGCCAAGAAGGCCGATTCTATGGCTACACCTTC.

The rearrangement uses TRBV5-4 and TRBJ2-5; TRBD2 agrees at 14 bases. Trimming took 5 bases from V and 3 from J; bases not matched to a gene: 3. The CDR3 covers 15 residues. Germline values: CDR1 SGHNT, CDR2 YYREEE (reference sequence). DNA for the CDR3: TGTGCCAGCAGTTCGGGACTAGCGGGAGAAGAGACCCAGTACTTC. It is translated as CASSSGLAGEETQYF.

This chain links TRBV7-2 with TRBJ1-1; no reliable D call. Trimming took off 0 bases at V and 3 bases at J, with 5 bases between the two ends. This CDR3 contains 13 residues. From germline, CDR1 is SGHTA and CDR2 FQGNSA. The CDR3 loop reads CASSLAGYTEAFF. The DNA for the CDR3 is TGTGCCAGCAGCTTAGCCGGCTACACTGAAGCTTTCTTT.

V usage is TRBV30 and J usage is TRBJ1-1; TRBD1 agrees at 7 bases. With 0 bases clipped from V and 7 bases from J, the junction kept 5 bases outside the gene matches. Germline lookup yields CDR1 GTSNPN and CDR2 SVGIG (reference sequence). This CDR3 region has 13 residues. The CDR3 DNA is TGTGCCTGGAGTGTACGGGGGGACAGTGAAGCTTTCTTT. Translating gives CAWSVRGDSEAFF.

V usage is TRBV19 and J usage is TRBJ2-7, with D maybe TRBD1 (5 bases). The CDR3 length is 12 residues. Per the germline V gene, CDR1 is LNHDA and CDR2 is SQIVND (reference sequence). The V end was cut by 4 bases, the J end by 4 bases, with 8 bases between. The DNA for the CDR3 is TGTGCCAGTAGTAGGTCAGGGTACGAGCAGTACTTC. Translation: CASSRSGYEQYF.

This clone has only one observation. The chain has TRBV6-6 and TRBJ2-7, with a possible D match to TRBD2 (6 bases). The V end lost 4 bases, the J end lost 1 base, and 14 bases lay between the germline ends. The CDR3 is made up of 15 amino acids. The germline CDR1 and CDR2 sequences are MNHNY and SVGAGI (reference sequence). CDR3 sequence reads: CASSLFMGRSYEQYF. The CDR3 DNA sequence: TGTGCCAGCAGTTTATTCATGGGGAGGTCCTACGAGCAGTACTTC.